The present entry profiles one T cell receptor (beta chain) with its context. The antigen this receptor binds is unknown. No qualities accompany the bases; no much larger clone lies one base away. The sample's time point label, in plain terms: persistent/refractory GD, antithyroid drugs over 5 years with positive TRAb. For both TCR sequencing and RNA sequencing, RNA was extracted from PBMCs using TRIzol. The diagnosis of Graves' disease was made according to American Thyroid Association guidelines. Patients for the study were recruited at an endocrinology department in Xi'an, China. From each patient, approximately 9.9 milliliters of peripheral blood was collected into an EDTA anticoagulant tube. Ficoll Paque Plus density gradient separation was used to isolate PBMCs, and no additional T cell sorting was done. An Agilent 2100 Bioanalyzer and agarose gel were used to check RNA quality, and a NanoDrop 2000 was used to measure RNA concentration.

Library construction relied on multiplex PCR. Instrument on record: Illumina HiSeq 4000. To build TCR beta libraries, CDR3 regions were amplified by Arm-PCR using iRepertoire HTBI primers. Before sequencing, the PCR products underwent gel purification. The published analysis was carried out like this. Across samples, fewer than 70 TRBV and 15 or so TRBJ segments were identified and used for gene usage analysis of CDR3 amino acid clonotypes. Filtered high-quality paired reads were merged into contigs using COPE and FqMerger. Contigs were aligned with BLAST to IMGT TRBV, TRBD and TRBJ reference genes, and CDR3 was defined per IMGT. Any clonotype with a frequency above 0.1% was counted as a highly expanded clone. Repertoire diversity was measured by Shannon entropy, and V-J evenness by the Gini coefficient. Public clonotypes were defined as clonotypes shared by more than one individual. TCRdb reprocessing: public reads trimmed at Q25 with fastp, clones called with MiXCR, in-frame beta chains kept. Identical CDR3 proteins give one entry, which carries the most common genes and DNA. The authors' filters were not applied to this entry. The sample table lists 400,000 to 500,000 distinct CDR3 sequences, roughly 23% of them with a count of one. Of the sample, around 12% is held by the ten largest clones.

The data stem from a study of regulatory T cells in long-lasting Graves disease (TCRdb year 2021). Notes on the research overall: Persistent Graves' disease was defined as antithyroid drug treatment for over 5 years with persistently positive TSH receptor autoantibodies. In the clinical cohort, patients with persistent Graves' disease had used antithyroid drugs for an average of around 9.3 years. The study was conducted in China and was registered as a clinical trial. Peripheral blood TCR sequencing and RNA sequencing compared persistent Graves' disease patients with newly diagnosed Graves' disease patients. A total of 33 samples underwent TCR sequencing: some 13 from persistent and roughly 20 from newly diagnosed Graves' disease patients. Summary of the overall study and its limitations: Sequencing and analysis were restricted to the TCR beta chain. Persistent disease showed preferential use of TRBV28, TRBJ1-2 and TRBJ2-5, whereas newly diagnosed disease favored TRBV20-1 and TRBJ2-1. Peripheral blood alone was examined, since thyroid tissue, which constituted the primary lesion, could not be accessed. Lower TCR Shannon entropy and fewer highly expanded clones were observed in persistent Graves' disease patients than in newly diagnosed patients, which suggested clonal expansion. Patients with persistent disease shared more public clonotypes (about 2,500) than newly diagnosed patients did (more than 900). The authors noted that the small sample size was a limitation that may lower accuracy.

The germline V and J ends show losses of 3 bases and 2 bases respectively, and no gene match explains 3 bases of the junction. Inclusive of the bounding cysteine and phenylalanine, the CDR3 is 15 residues long. Here the CDR3 DNA is all that survives: 45 bases in frame from base 1. The germline V gene gives CDR1 as MDHEN and CDR2 as SYDVKM. The rearranged segments are TRBV28 and TRBJ1-3; 8 of the junction bases match TRBD1. Sequencing used peripheral blood mononuclear cells (PBMCs), obtained when the disease was refractory, from a patient treated with antithyroid drugs. The sequence derives from a female donor with Graves disease. This receptor has the CDR3 CASSLSRGPGNTIYF. The DNA is TGTGCCAGCAGTTTGAGCAGGGGGCCTGGAAACACCATATATTTT.